The 13 T cell receptor beta chains presented below share a single source sample, sequenced in a study of T cells in Graves' hyperthyroidism and ophthalmopathy. From RNA transcripts, TCR beta CDR3 regions were amplified. The study used the HTBI primer set for a first-round RT-PCR of the TCR CDR3. TCRdb ran MiXCR on the multiplex PCR reads and lists one entry per CDR3 protein. This table has a few hundred thousand distinct CDR3 sequences, 17% appearing once. Specimen: blood. These receptor sequences come from a woman in her late teens or twenties with Graves' ophthalmopathy.

The table lists this clonotype with a few counts. Its ends do not fully match the called genes, so a read error is possible. The chain joins TRBV13 to TRBJ2-3, with D hard to call. The CDR3 is 13 amino acids. CDR1 PRHDT and CDR2 FYEKMQ come from the germline V gene (reference sequence). As DNA, the CDR3 is TGCGCCAGCAGCCCCTCTATCACAGATACGCAGTATTTT. It specifies CASSPSITDTQYF.

This clonotype has a count of ten or more. The rearrangement uses TRBV28 and TRBJ2-1, with 7 bases identical to TRBD1. Germline assignment: CDR1 MDHEN and CDR2 SYDVKM. The trim removed 4 bases at V and 6 bases at J, leaving 6 bases unmatched. There are 14 residues in the CDR3. This chain's CDR3 is CASSSTGWGNEQFF. In nucleotides, the CDR3 is TGTGCCAGCAGTTCGACAGGGTGGGGCAATGAGCAGTTCTTC.

The table lists this clonotype with a few counts. The V gene is TRBV6-1, the J gene TRBJ1-1; weak D call: TRBD1 (6 bases). CDR1 is MNHNS, CDR2 SASEGT, per germline. V was pared by 5 bases and J by 0 bases, with 13 bases between. This CDR3 spans 15 amino acids. CDR3 sequence: CASSLQGMMNTEAFF. In DNA form, the CDR3 reads TGTGCCAGCAGTTTACAGGGAATGATGAACACTGAAGCTTTCTTT.

This clonotype was detected ten times or more. J is TRBJ2-7 and V is TRBV11-2; a possible D gene is TRBD1 (5 bases). Trimming cost V 5 bases and J 2 bases, with 22 bases left between them. The CDR3 length is 17 residues. Per germline, CDR1 SGHAT and CDR2 FQNNGV. The CDR3 reads CASSPDGPSGFTYEQYF. CDR3 coding DNA: TGTGCCAGCAGCCCCGATGGGCCGTCAGGGTTCACCTACGAGCAGTACTTC.

This clonotype was recorded many times. V gene TRBV7-6 combines with J gene TRBJ2-1; 7 nucleotides align to TRBD2. The CDR3 has 14 amino acids. From germline, CDR1 is SGHVS and CDR2 FNYEAQ. The V and J ends lost 10 bases and 1 base, in that order; junction bases with no gene match: 7. This CDR3 is CATTGAGSYNEQFF. The CDR3 coding sequence is TGTGCCACCACCGGAGCGGGGTCCTACAATGAGCAGTTCTTC.

Ten or more counts support this clonotype. The chain combines TRBV6-2 or TRBV6-3 with TRBJ1-1; no clear D. Trimming removed 0 bases at V and 1 base at J, with 6 bases between. Germline CDR1 reads MNHEY; CDR2 reads SVGEGT. The CDR3 loop spans 14 amino acids. The CDR3 reads CASSYSTRNTEAFF. CDR3 coding DNA: TGTGCCAGCAGTTACTCGACCCGGAACACTGAAGCTTTCTTT.

The sample holds many counts of this clonotype. The chain couples TRBV20-1 to TRBJ2-7, with D perhaps being TRBD1 or TRBD2 (5 bases each). The CDR3 extends over 15 amino acids. The germline CDR1 and CDR2 sequences are DFQATT and SNEGSKA (reference sequence). V lost 0 bases, J lost 4 bases, and 16 bases lay in between. This CDR3 is CSAREPENGAYEQYF. CDR3 in DNA: TGCAGTGCTAGAGAACCCGAGAACGGGGCGTACGAGCAGTACTTC.

This chain joins TRBV7-2 and TRBJ2-2; TRBD2 aligns across 11 bases. The CDR3 is made up of 17 amino acids. V shed 3 bases and J 4 bases; nucleotides not matched to a gene: 7. Germline CDR1 is SGHTA and CDR2 is FQGNSA. For the CDR3, the DNA is TGTGCCAGCAGCTTTGGTAGCGGGAGGGGTAGCACCGGGGAGCTGTTTTTT. This encodes CASSFGSGRGSTGELFF. The whole variable domain, remainder taken from reference TRBV7-2 and TRBJ2-2, is GAGVSQSPSNKVTEKGKDVELRCDPISGHTALYWYRQSLGQGLEFLIYFQGNSAPDKSGLPSDRFSAERTGGSVSTLTIQRTQQEDSAVYLCASSFGSGRGSTGELFFGEGSRLTVL.

The J gene is TRBJ2-1, the V gene TRBV4-3; D not certain. From germline, CDR1 is LGHNA and CDR2 YSLEER. Trimming removed 1 base at V and 9 bases at J, with 19 bases between. CDR3 length: 16 amino acids. CDR3 nucleotide sequence: TGCGCCAGCAGCCAAGCCGATTTCGTCCCGGACGGTGAGCAGTTCTTC. Translated: CASSQADFVPDGEQFF.

The rearrangement uses TRBV7-9 and TRBJ2-1; 10 bases match TRBD2. V trimming: 5 bases; J trimming: 5 bases; junction bases outside the gene matches: 9. Looked up from germline, CDR1 is SEHNR and CDR2 is FQNEAQ (reference sequence). The CDR3 length is 16 residues. The CDR3 DNA sequence: TGTGCCAGCAGCCCTTTAGCGGGGGGACCGAACAATGAGCAGTTCTTC. This translates into CASSPLAGGPNNEQFF.

This chain uses TRBV9 with TRBJ1-1; D not certain. The germline CDR1 and CDR2 sequences are SGDLS and YYNGEE. The V end lost 4 bases, the J end lost 4 bases, and 14 bases lay between the germline ends. This CDR3 has 14 amino acids. CDR3 bases: TGTGCCAGCAGCCGGACTGGGTGGGGCACTGAAGCTTTCTTT. As protein: CASSRTGWGTEAFF.

The rearrangement joins TRBV7-2 to TRBJ2-7; D is undetermined. The CDR3 totals 14 residues. Germline V CDR1 and CDR2: SGHTA, FQGNSA. Deletions cut 6 bases from V and 0 bases from J, with 12 bases between. Written as DNA, the CDR3 is TGTGCCAGCAGGCTCCTCGGCCACTCCTACGAGCAGTACTTC. Protein: CASRLLGHSYEQYF.

The chain combines TRBV4-1 with TRBJ1-5, with TRBD1 matching 7 bases. V dropped 4 bases and J dropped 0; count of bases not matched to a gene: 6. The CDR3 extends over 16 amino acids. Germline CDR1 reads MGHRA; CDR2 reads YSYEKL. The CDR3 coding sequence is TGCGCCAGCAGCCCTTGGACAGGCCATAGCAATCAGCCCCAGCATTTT. Translating gives CASSPWTGHSNQPQHF.